This T cell receptor beta chain comes out of a study of T cells expressing NK-cell markers. At the level of the study: Seven of the eight sequenced donors were HCMV-seropositive; one was seronegative.

A remark on this clonotype: What it binds is unknown.

TCRdb re-analyzed the 5' RACE reads; it lists each CDR3 protein once, without DNA. The listing contains 300,000 to 500,000 distinct CDR3 sequences. General observations from the study: HCMV specificity of the expanded NKG2C+ T cell clones was not established.

The clonotype originates from a woman aged 50 to 60 in good health. Sequencing was carried out using blood T cells: a sorted CD56 or NKG2C T cell subset, CD4+ or CD8+ T cells, or bulk PBMC T cells (not recorded which).

CDR3 sequence: CSARDHTSEPQHF. This chain links TRBV20-1 with TRBJ1-5. CDR1 DFQATT and CDR2 SNEGSKA come from the germline V gene (reference sequence). The CDR3 has 13 residues.